These 29 T cell receptor beta chains share one sample of origin, sequenced in a study of blood T cell repertoires in COVID-19. Assay used: immunoSEQ multiplex PCR; TCRdb lists only in-frame clones, some missing. The sample contains 200,000 to 250,000 clones, about nine tenths of which appear only once. The sequenced sample was PBMCs or T cells enriched from blood (not recorded which). The receptors derive from a woman aged 45-60 years in a cohort exposed to, infected with or recovered from COVID-19 (not recorded which).

V usage is TRBV6-2 or TRBV6-3 and J usage is TRBJ1-6; D is undetermined. Per germline, CDR1 MNHEY and CDR2 SVGEGT. This CDR3 is 16 amino acids long. Trimming pared 5 bases from V and 8 bases from J, leaving 19 bases between. Here the CDR3 DNA reads TGTGCCAGCAGTGGAGAGGGATTAGCGGCGGATTCACCCCTCCACTTT. It is translated as CASSGEGLAADSPLHF.

V usage is TRBV23-1 and J usage is TRBJ1-2; D perhaps matches TRBD1 (6 bases). Being an ORF, TRBV23-1 has a function that is uncertain. This CDR3 has 14 residues. Trimming stripped 2 bases from V and 6 bases from J, with 13 bases between. CDR3 sequence: CASSQPEGGHGYTF. The CDR3 DNA sequence: TGCGCCAGCAGTCAACCCGAGGGGGGGCATGGCTACACCTTC.

This sequence joins TRBV9 and TRBJ1-2; possibly TRBD1 for D (5 bases). Germline lookup yields CDR1 SGDLS and CDR2 YYNGEE. This CDR3 is 15 amino acids long. V was shortened by 0 bases and J by 4 bases, with 13 bases between the two germline ends. Here the CDR3 reads CASSVGGEVTYGYTF. DNA for the CDR3: TGTGCCAGCAGCGTAGGAGGGGAGGTGACCTATGGCTACACCTTC.

For the CDR3, the DNA is TGTGCCAGCTCACCACGGTCAGGGGGCCTTGAGCAGTTCTTC. This codes for CASSPRSGGLEQFF. The V and J genes are TRBV18 and TRBJ2-1; 8 bases line up with TRBD1. CDR3 length: 14 residues. The germline V gene has CDR1 KGHSH and CDR2 LQKENI. Trimming at V came to 1 base and at J to 9 bases, leaving 5 bases not matched to a gene.

The chain carries TRBV28 and TRBJ2-2; the match to TRBD2 covers 7 bases. The germline V gene encodes CDR1 MDHEN and CDR2 SYDVKM. CDR3 length: 15 amino acids. J gave up 3 bases and V 8 bases, and 9 bases lay outside the gene matches. CDR3 in amino acids: CASFRAGRDTGELFF. The CDR3 DNA reads TGTGCCAGCTTTCGGGCAGGGAGGGACACCGGGGAGCTGTTTTTT.

This chain links TRBV6-2 or TRBV6-3 with TRBJ2-1; 10 positions match TRBD1. The CDR3 extends over 16 amino acids. The ends lost 4 bases at V and 5 bases at J; junction bases unmatched: 8. From germline, CDR1 is MNHEY and CDR2 SVGEGT. In DNA, the CDR3 is TGTGCCAGCAGTTCCTTGGACAGGGGGAGAAACAATGAGCAGTTCTTC. Translation: CASSSLDRGRNNEQFF.

This clone was seen a single time. The chain has TRBV11-2 and TRBJ2-7; D is ambiguous. The CDR3 sequence is 13 residues long. Per the germline V gene, CDR1 is SGHAT and CDR2 is FQNNGV. The V and J ends lost 4 bases and 2 bases respectively, with 9 bases between them. The CDR3 region is CASSSDPAYEQYF. CDR3 nucleotides: TGTGCCAGCAGCTCAGACCCCGCCTACGAGCAGTACTTC.

The chain recombines TRBV7-9 with TRBJ2-2; D is perhaps TRBD2 (5 bases). CDR1 and CDR2 (germline): SEHNR, FQNEAQ (reference sequence). The CDR3 is 16 residues long. V lost 5 bases and J 1 base, leaving 14 bases between the germline ends. The CDR3 is CASSTRLRENTGELFF. CDR3 DNA sequence: TGTGCCAGCAGCACACGACTGAGGGAGAACACCGGGGAGCTGTTTTTT.

The chain uses TRBV5-1 and TRBJ1-1; no firm D call. Trimming shortened V by 0 bases and J by 0 bases, and 9 bases separated the two germline ends. Germline CDR1 SGHRS, CDR2 YFSETQ. This CDR3 has 15 amino acids. The CDR3 nucleotides read TGCGCCAGCAGCTTGGACGGGATGATGAACACTGAAGCTTTCTTT. Protein: CASSLDGMMNTEAFF.

This chain joins TRBV4-3 and TRBJ1-2; D is uncertain. The CDR3 has 14 amino acids. Between the trimmed V and J ends, which lost 0 bases and 8 bases, there was a span of 13 bases. The V gene's germline CDR1 is LGHNA and CDR2 YSLEER. CDR3 nucleotides: TGCGCCAGCAGCCAAGATCGGAGTTTTGGGGGCTACACCTTC. Residues: CASSQDRSFGGYTF.

The chain uses TRBV29-1 and TRBJ2-3; TRBD1 agrees at 7 bases. J gave up 5 bases and V 4 bases, and 0 bases lay outside the gene matches. CDR1 SQVTM and CDR2 ANQGSEA come from the germline V gene. This CDR3 spans 11 amino acids. CDR3 nucleotides: TGCAGCGTTGCAGGGGGAGATACGCAGTATTTT. Translating gives CSVAGGDTQYF.

This chain connects TRBV20-1 to TRBJ1-5; the match to TRBD1 covers 11 bases. The CDR3 spans 15 residues. V trimming: 3 bases; J trimming: 6 bases; junction bases outside the gene matches: 7. Looked up from germline, CDR1 is DFQATT and CDR2 is SNEGSKA (reference sequence). The CDR3 loop reads CSASGTGGVSQPQHF. CDR3 DNA: TGCAGTGCTAGTGGGACAGGGGGAGTTTCTCAGCCCCAGCATTTT.

The rearrangement uses TRBV5-4 and TRBJ1-3; 7 bases are a match to TRBD1. The CDR3 consists of 15 residues. The V segment lost 3 bases and the J segment 8 bases; nucleotides outside the gene matches: 11. The germline V gene has CDR1 SGHNT and CDR2 YYREEE (reference sequence). The CDR3 protein is CASSSPTGAGHTIYF. CDR3 nucleotide sequence: TGTGCCAGCAGCTCTCCTACAGGGGCTGGGCACACCATATATTTT.

The V and J genes are TRBV9 and TRBJ1-4; 11 bases match TRBD1. The CDR3 contains 16 residues. Germline V CDR1 and CDR2: SGDLS, YYNGEE. Trimming at V came to 0 bases and at J to 7 bases, leaving 5 bases not matched to a gene. Here the CDR3 DNA reads TGTGCCAGCAGCGTAGGGGACAGGGGGGAAGGTGAAAAACTGTTTTTT. Its protein is CASSVGDRGEGEKLFF.

The V call is TRBV4-3, the J call TRBJ2-1; D might be TRBD1 (6 bases). Trimming removed 0 bases at V and 6 bases at J, with 6 bases between. CDR1 is LGHNA and CDR2 is YSLEER in the germline V gene. The CDR3 sequence is 13 residues long. CDR3 protein: CASSQEGGNEQFF. As DNA, the CDR3 is TGCGCCAGCAGCCAAGAAGGGGGCAATGAGCAGTTCTTC.

The chain combines TRBV14 with TRBJ2-5; D call uncertain. CDR1 SGHDN and CDR2 FVKESK come from the germline V gene. V gave up 1 base and J gave up 6 bases, with 9 bases separating them. The CDR3 contains 13 residues. CDR3 bases: TGTGCCAGCAGCCAAGGAGCGTGGAAGACCCAGTACTTC. It codes for CASSQGAWKTQYF.

V and J are TRBV9 and TRBJ2-7, with 12 nucleotides matching TRBD2. The CDR3 extends over 16 amino acids. CDR1 and CDR2 (germline): SGDLS, YYNGEE. V dropped 3 bases and J dropped 5; count of bases not matched to a gene: 9. The CDR3 DNA reads as TGTGCCAGCAGCGGAAAACAGACTAGCGGGGGCCACGAGCAGTACTTC. Translated, it gives CASSGKQTSGGHEQYF.

V and J are TRBV27 and TRBJ1-1; D unclear. The CDR3 has 15 amino acids. The germline CDR1 and CDR2 sequences are MNHEY and SMNVEV (reference sequence). Trimming cost V 0 bases and J 4 bases, with 12 bases left between them. The CDR3 sequence: CASSLSRVRGTEAFF. The CDR3 nucleotides read TGTGCCAGCAGTTTATCGAGGGTGAGAGGCACTGAAGCTTTCTTT.

CDR3 amino acids: CSAKGQNTEAFF. The CDR3 coding sequence is TGCAGCGCTAAAGGACAGAACACTGAAGCTTTCTTT. The gene calls are TRBV29-1 and TRBJ1-1; a weak D match, TRBD1 (5 bases). Trimming left V 7 bases short and J 1 base short, with 10 bases between. From germline, CDR1 is SQVTM and CDR2 ANQGSEA. The CDR3 length is 12 residues. Full variable domain (remainder filled in from reference TRBV29-1 and TRBJ1-1): SAVISQKPSRDICQRGTSLTIQCQVDSQVTMMFWYRQQPGQSLTLIATANQGSEATYESGFVIDKFPISRPNLTFSTLTVSNMSPEDSSIYLCSAKGQNTEAFFGQGTRLTVV.

V usage is TRBV19 and J usage is TRBJ1-1; TRBD1 might be the D (5 bases). CDR3 length: 18 residues. Looked up from germline, CDR1 is LNHDA and CDR2 is SQIVND (reference sequence). V was trimmed by 0 bases and J by 4 bases, leaving 21 bases between them. CDR3 sequence (DNA): TGTGCCAGTAGTATAGATTATAAGGGGTGGAGTTTGGGCACTGAAGCTTTCTTT. Translated: CASSIDYKGWSLGTEAFF.

V usage is TRBV12-3 or TRBV12-4 and J usage is TRBJ1-5; TRBD1 is a possible D gene (5 bases). The CDR3 has 13 residues. Trimming took off 7 bases at V and 5 bases at J, with 12 bases between the two ends. The CDR3 loop is CASTLTEDQPQHF. The CDR3 nucleotides read TGTGCCAGCACCTTGACAGAGGATCAGCCCCAGCATTTT.

CDR3 residues: CASSPRTARRGEKLFF. DNA of the CDR3: TGTGCCAGCTCACCTAGGACTGCCCGGCGAGGCGAAAAACTGTTTTTT. This chain links TRBV18 with TRBJ1-4, with no clear D. Germline lookup yields CDR1 KGHSH and CDR2 LQKENI. The V and J ends lost 3 bases and 8 bases respectively, with 19 bases between them. This CDR3 has 16 residues. Full variable domain (rest looked up from reference TRBV18 and TRBJ1-4): NAGVMQNPRHLVRRRGQEARLRCSPMKGHSHVYWYRQLPEEGLKFMVYLQKENIIDESGMPKERFSAEFPKEGPSILRIQQVVRGDSAAYFCASSPRTARRGEKLFFGSGTQLSVL.

This chain joins TRBV6-5 and TRBJ2-5, with 8 bases that match TRBD2. Germline CDR1 is MNHEY and CDR2 is SVGAGI. The V and J ends lost 7 bases and 5 bases, in that order; junction bases with no gene match: 12. This CDR3 contains 15 residues. Here the CDR3 reads CASTTPGLAGETQYF. DNA for the CDR3: TGTGCCAGCACCACACCTGGACTAGCTGGGGAGACCCAGTACTTC.

This clone has a single count. The chain has TRBV19 and TRBJ2-3; 11 nucleotides agree with TRBD2. Germline-derived CDR1 and CDR2 are LNHDA and SQIVND (reference sequence). This CDR3 spans 15 amino acids. V was clipped by 5 bases and J by 5 bases; unmatched bases: 6. The DNA for the CDR3 is TGTGCCAGTAGTGAGACTAGCGGGGCGATAGATACGCAGTATTTT. Its translation is CASSETSGAIDTQYF.

The chain joins TRBV5-1 to TRBJ2-5, with TRBD2 as a possible D gene (6 bases). Germline V gene sequence: CDR1 SGHRS, CDR2 YFSETQ. The V end lost 2 bases, the J end lost 3 bases, and 14 bases lay between the germline ends. CDR3 length: 15 residues. CDR3 coding DNA: TGCGCCAGCAGCTTACTCGGGAGACCAGAAGAGACCCAGTACTTC. It encodes CASSLLGRPEETQYF.

The genes are TRBV7-9 and TRBJ1-2, with D perhaps matching TRBD1 (5 bases). Germline CDR1 and CDR2: SEHNR and FQNEAQ (reference sequence). This CDR3 contains 13 residues. The germline V and J ends were trimmed by 1 base and 5 bases, with 8 bases remaining between them. CDR3 nucleotide sequence: TGTGCCAGCAGCTTAGGCAGGGATTATGGCTACACCTTC. This codes for CASSLGRDYGYTF.

The CDR3 sequence: CASSPPSGGASPLHF. The CDR3 DNA follows: TGTGCCAGCTCACCCCCCTCCGGGGGTGCTTCACCCCTCCACTTT. The V gene is TRBV18, the J gene TRBJ1-6; maybe TRBD1 (5 bases). CDR3 length equals 15 residues. Trimming cost V 3 bases and J 9 bases, with 15 bases left between them. Germline CDR1 KGHSH, CDR2 LQKENI.

J is TRBJ1-2 and V is TRBV6-5; 9 nucleotides agree with TRBD1. The CDR3 has 15 amino acids. Germline V gene data show CDR1 as MNHEY and CDR2 as SVGAGI. V trimming: 4 bases; J trimming: 6 bases; junction bases outside the gene matches: 9. CDR3 DNA sequence: TGTGCCAGCAGTTCCCCAGGAAGACAGGGGGATGGCTACACCTTC. This gives the protein CASSSPGRQGDGYTF.

The chain carries TRBV5-4 and TRBJ2-1; maybe TRBD1 (6 bases). V was clipped by 0 bases and J by 0 bases, with 10 bases between them. From germline, CDR1 is SGHNT and CDR2 YYREEE (reference sequence). The CDR3 totals 16 residues. CDR3 DNA sequence: TGTGCCAGCAGCTTGGGCAGGGGAAGCTCCTACAATGAGCAGTTCTTC. This encodes CASSLGRGSSYNEQFF. The whole variable domain, remainder taken from reference TRBV5-4 and TRBJ2-1, is ETGVTQSPTHLIKTRGQQVTLRCSSQSGHNTVSWYQQALGQGPQFIFQYYREEENGRGNFPPRFSGLQFPNYSSELNVNALELDDSALYLCASSLGRGSSYNEQFFGPGTRLTVL.